The next 14 T cell receptor beta chains were all read from a single sample in a study of cytomegalovirus exposure and HLA in healthy donors. Libraries were prepared by immunoSEQ multiplex PCR; TCRdb keeps only in-frame clonotypes and omits some of them. The sample lists 150,000 to 200,000 clones; 75% to 90% were seen once. Sequencing was performed on PBMCs. The receptors shown here come from a young man in good health and CMV-seropositive.

This clone was detected once. V usage is TRBV29-1 and J usage is TRBJ2-7; 7 nucleotides line up with TRBD2. Per the germline V gene, CDR1 is SQVTM and CDR2 is ANQGSEA. The CDR3 is 14 residues long. V lost 6 bases and J lost 7; bases outside the gene matches: 15. The CDR3 here is CSVKGDYDWGEQYF. The CDR3 DNA reads as TGCAGCGTAAAAGGGGACTACGACTGGGGGGAGCAGTACTTC.

V usage is TRBV27 and J usage is TRBJ1-4; D possibly corresponds to TRBD1 (5 bases). V was cut by 8 bases and J by 5 bases, with 15 bases left in between. CDR3 length: 14 amino acids. Per germline, CDR1 MNHEY and CDR2 SMNVEV (reference sequence). The CDR3 protein is CASGRSGDNEKLFF. In DNA, the CDR3 is TGTGCCAGCGGCCGCTCGGGGGACAATGAAAAACTGTTTTTT.

This chain links TRBV4-1 with TRBJ2-5, with D unresolved. This CDR3 has 15 amino acids. Germline values: CDR1 MGHRA, CDR2 YSYEKL. Trimming removed 0 bases at V and 5 bases at J, with 13 bases between. The CDR3 bases are TGCGCCAGCAGCCAAGATTCCGCTAGTGTGGAGACCCAGTACTTC. Encoded protein: CASSQDSASVETQYF.

This clone was seen just once. The chain has TRBV15 and TRBJ2-3; the match to TRBD2 covers 7 bases. The junction had 3 bases not matched to a gene; V was cut back by 1 base and J by 2 bases. The CDR3 is 15 amino acids. CDR1 is LNHNV, CDR2 YYDKDF, per germline (reference sequence). CDR3 protein: CATSRAGGPTDTQYF. CDR3 in DNA: TGTGCCACCAGCAGAGCGGGAGGCCCCACAGATACGCAGTATTTT.

The chain is built from TRBV4-3 and TRBJ2-2, with TRBD2 matching over 7 bases. Germline V gene lookup returns CDR1 LGHNA and CDR2 YSLEER. The CDR3 has 16 amino acids. After removal of 0 bases from V and 0 bases from J, the junction contained 1 base not matched to a gene. In DNA form, the CDR3 reads TGCGCCAGCAGCCAAGATCTAGCGGCGAACACCGGGGAGCTGTTTTTT. Amino acid sequence: CASSQDLAANTGELFF.

The chain links TRBV5-1 to TRBJ2-1, with 8 bases identical to TRBD2. This CDR3 spans 14 amino acids. Unmatched junction bases numbered 8, after V lost 2 bases and J lost 10 bases. The germline V gene has CDR1 SGHRS and CDR2 YFSETQ. CDR3 sequence: CASSFVGGRREQFF. The CDR3 DNA is TGCGCCAGCAGCTTCGTCGGCGGGAGGAGGGAGCAGTTCTTC.

The chain combines TRBV6-5 with TRBJ2-7, with 13 bases lining up with TRBD2. This CDR3 contains 14 residues. V shed 7 bases and J 3 bases; nucleotides not matched to a gene: 3. The germline V gene encodes CDR1 MNHEY and CDR2 SVGAGI. The CDR3 DNA follows: TGTGCCAGCACCGGGACTAGCGGGAACTACGAGCAGTACTTC. Its protein is CASTGTSGNYEQYF.

This clone was detected only once. The genes are TRBV11-3 and TRBJ1-1, with a possible D match to TRBD1 (6 bases). Germline values: CDR1 SGHNT, CDR2 YENEEA. CDR3 length: 13 amino acids. The ends were cut back, 5 bases at V and 6 bases at J, with 13 bases in the middle. This CDR3 reads CASSDMTGSEAFF. As DNA, the CDR3 is TGTGCCAGCAGCGACATGACAGGCTCTGAAGCTTTCTTT.

A remark on this clone: Different DNA sequences within this sample yield the same CDR3. This CDR3 is CSVDRGGYGYTF. The CDR3 nucleotides read TGCAGCGTTGACAGAGGGGGCTATGGCTACACCTTC. The chain couples TRBV29-1 to TRBJ1-2; tentatively, D is TRBD1 (6 bases). The V gene's germline CDR1 is SQVTM and CDR2 ANQGSEA. The length of the CDR3 is 12 residues. Trimming stripped 3 bases from V and 4 bases from J, with 9 bases between.

Here the CDR3 DNA reads TGTGCCAGCAGTTACTCAATAAACGGGGGGGATCAGCCCCAGCATTTT. Protein product: CASSYSINGGDQPQHF. The rearrangement links TRBV6-5 to TRBJ1-5; D perhaps matches TRBD1 (5 bases). Germline lookup yields CDR1 MNHEY and CDR2 SVGAGI. The CDR3 is made up of 16 amino acids. V lost 0 bases and J lost 5, with 14 bases in between.

This chain joins TRBV5-6 and TRBJ1-3, with 7 positions matching TRBD1. J gave up 0 bases and V 4 bases, and 7 bases lay outside the gene matches. The length of the CDR3 is 16 residues. Per germline, CDR1 SGHDT and CDR2 YYEEEE. The DNA of the CDR3 is TGTGCCAGCAGCCCACTCGACAGGGCCTCTGGAAACACCATATATTTT. The encoded protein is CASSPLDRASGNTIYF.

This sequence joins TRBV5-6 and TRBJ1-1; D possibly corresponds to TRBD1 (5 bases). Germline V lookup: CDR1 SGHDT, CDR2 YYEEEE. There are 13 residues in the CDR3. The V end was cut by 4 bases, the J end by 4 bases, with 11 bases between. The CDR3 region is CASSQGVGTEAFF. The CDR3, as DNA: TGTGCCAGCAGCCAAGGGGTTGGCACTGAAGCTTTCTTT.

The rearrangement links TRBV27 to TRBJ2-2, with 10 bases matching TRBD2. Germline values: CDR1 MNHEY, CDR2 SMNVEV (reference sequence). Unmatched junction bases numbered 11, after V lost 8 bases and J lost 5 bases. This CDR3 comprises 16 residues. Written as DNA, the CDR3 is TGTGCCAGCCAGTTTCAAGCGGGAGGGGGGACCGGGGAGCTGTTTTTT. Protein: CASQFQAGGGTGELFF.

V gene TRBV9 combines with J gene TRBJ2-5, with 10 positions matching TRBD2. CDR3 length equals 16 residues. V trimming: 2 bases; J trimming: 5 bases; junction bases outside the gene matches: 9. Looked up from germline, CDR1 is SGDLS and CDR2 is YYNGEE. CDR3 DNA: TGTGCCAGCAGCGTGGAGCGGGAGGGATTCTGGGAGACCCAGTACTTC. It codes for CASSVEREGFWETQYF.